The entry below describes one TCR beta chain. What antigen it recognizes has not been identified. Within one base of it there is no much larger clone, and no base qualities were kept. Samples from volunteer blood donors who had recovered from COVID-19 were contributed by a second Seattle source. Whole blood was collected in K2EDTA tubes by collaborating institutions according to the institutions' own protocols. For TCRbeta analysis, collaborators shipped samples as frozen whole blood, isolated PBMCs, or DNA extracted from either of those sample types. The immunoSEQ Assay, a bias-controlled multiplex PCR, was used to amplify TCRbeta CDR3 regions from genomic DNA. As for how the authors treated the data: The number of nucleated cells in each sample was estimated by amplification of reference gene primers within the assay. To quantify the absolute abundance of each unique TCRbeta CDR3 rearrangement, sequence reads were collapsed and filtered. Productive Simpson clonality was computed per sample as the square root of Simpson's diversity index over productive rearrangements. Sourced from immuneACCESS, this table was stored by TCRdb with only in-frame sequences that have V and J called. A share of the clones is absent; for the studies checked, an unresolved V gene accounts for under half, and the remainder has no known explanation. Clonal size and the V and J genes are those of that table, whereas D and trimming came from the DNA. For this sample the table gives approximately 350,000 clones, of which 91% were detected only once. The ten top clones hold roughly 3.3% of the sample.

These data originate in a study of blood T cell repertoires in COVID-19 (dated by TCRdb to the early 2020s). Turning to the overall study: Collaborator samples came from the United States, Italy and Spain and covered acute and convalescent phases of COVID-19. The prospective study material was composed of cDNA or gDNA derived from T cells, B-cell-depleted T cells, or PBMCs. Deeply sampled blood TCRbeta repertoires from subjects exposed to, actively infected with, or recovered from COVID-19 were included in the dataset. A freely available public database, intended as a resource for researchers studying the immune response to SARS-CoV-2, is where the repertoires were released. The samples were drawn from the first 160 participants of the ongoing ImmuneRACE study and from 1,200 or so subjects provided by 6 global collaborators. Sample metadata almost always included a de-identified subject ID, COVID-19 status, age in years and sex. Where available, HLA class I and class II types were obtained from metadata supplied by the sample provider rather than from assay-based typing. What the study reported, not specific to this receptor: Clinical and demographic metadata were provided uncurated, with the amount varying by source and participant.

As encoded in the germline V gene, CDR1 is SGHDT while CDR2 is YYEEEE. Trimming leaves V shorter by 2 bases and J shorter by 9 bases, with the junction holding 4 bases beyond the gene matches. Including the terminal cysteine and phenylalanine, the CDR3 comprises 15 residues. Only the CDR3 region is kept as DNA, spanning 45 bases read in frame from base 1. The clonotype comes from a woman between 18 and 29 years old who had recovered from COVID-19. The specimen was peripheral blood. The receptor chain draws on TRBV5-6 and TRBJ2-1, and 14 junction bases match TRBD2. The CDR3 region has the sequence CASSFGTSGRLEQFF. The DNA is as follows: TGTGCCAGCAGCTTCGGGACTAGCGGGAGACTTGAGCAGTTCTTC. The variable domain in full, with residues beyond the CDR3 obtained from the reference TRBV5-6 and TRBJ2-1 genes, is DAGVTQSPTHLIKTRGQQVTLRCSPKSGHDTVSWYQQALGQGPQFIFQYYEEEERQRGNFPDRFSGHQFPNYSSELNVNALLLGDSALYLCASSFGTSGRLEQFFGPGTRLTVL.